Reported below is one T cell receptor (beta chain). These data originate in a study of blood T cell repertoires in COVID-19. Profiled with immunoSEQ multiplex PCR; TCRdb holds only in-frame clones, not every one. The repertoire holds 230,000 or so clones, about 79% seen once, with over 2% in the top ten. Germline CDR1 and CDR2: KGHDR and SFDVKD. CDR3 length: 13 residues. The germline V and J ends were trimmed by 5 bases and 2 bases, with 7 bases remaining between them. Sequenced: peripheral blood. This TCR derives from a man aged 40-55 years who had recovered from COVID-19. The chain joins TRBV24-1 to TRBJ2-3; no clear D gene. This chain's CDR3 is CATSAPNTDTQYF. Here the CDR3 DNA reads TGTGCCACCAGTGCCCCAAACACAGATACGCAGTATTTT.